The 9 T cell receptor beta chains presented below share a single source sample, sequenced in a study of T cells in Graves' hyperthyroidism and ophthalmopathy. RNA transcripts yielded amplified TCR beta CDR3 regions. Using the HTBI primer set, a first-round RT-PCR was run on the TCR CDR3. TCRdb itself ran the multiplex PCR reads through MiXCR, one entry per CDR3 protein. The repertoire consists of hundreds of thousands of distinct CDR3 sequences, with 45% occurring once and the leading ten covering less than 9%. Input material: peripheral blood or thyroid tissue (not recorded which). The receptors stem from an adult man with Graves' disease, either hyperthyroidism or ophthalmopathy (not recorded which).

This clonotype has only a few counts. CDR3 sequence: CSARDLRGLDTEAFF. The CDR3 DNA reads TGCAGTGCTAGAGATCTCCGGGGGCTCGACACTGAAGCTTTCTTT. The J gene is TRBJ1-1, the V gene TRBV20-1, with a weak D call TRBD1 (6 bases). The V and J ends lost 0 bases and 3 bases respectively, with 14 bases between them. This CDR3 has 15 amino acids. Germline loops: CDR1 DFQATT, CDR2 SNEGSKA (reference sequence).

This clonotype was counted ten times or more. The CDR3 nucleotides read TGCGCCAGCAGACGTGGACTAGCGGCCTACGAGCAGTACTTC. It is translated as CASRRGLAAYEQYF. The V and J genes are TRBV5-1 and TRBJ2-7; 10 nucleotides align to TRBD2. Looked up from germline, CDR1 is SGHRS and CDR2 is YFSETQ. V shed 5 bases and J 2 bases; nucleotides not matched to a gene: 4. The length of the CDR3 is 14 residues.

In this sample, this clonotype turned up many times. The V gene is TRBV20-1, the J gene TRBJ1-3; TRBD1 matches at 7 bases. CDR3 size: 13 residues. Losses at the gene ends were 6 bases for V and 2 bases for J; bases not matched to a gene: 4. The V gene's germline CDR1 is DFQATT and CDR2 SNEGSKA (reference sequence). This chain's CDR3 is CSADRVPGNTIYF. In DNA, the CDR3 is TGCAGTGCCGACAGGGTCCCTGGAAACACCATATATTTT.

This clonotype was recorded once. The chain has TRBV12-5 and TRBJ1-5, with 8 nucleotides matching TRBD1. CDR1 LGHNT and CDR2 FRNRAP come from the germline V gene. Germline trimming cut 6 bases from V and 6 bases from J; bases unmatched to any gene: 4. This CDR3 has 13 residues. CDR3 residues: CASGRTGSQPQHF. CDR3 bases: TGTGCTAGTGGCCGGACAGGGTCTCAGCCCCAGCATTTT. Complete variable domain (other parts from reference TRBV12-5 and TRBJ1-5): DARVTQTPRHKVTEMGQEVTMRCQPILGHNTVFWYRQTMMQGLELLAYFRNRAPLDDSGMPKDRFSAEMPDATLATLKIQPSEPRDSAVYFCASGRTGSQPQHFGDGTRLSIL.

This clonotype was seen at least ten times. This rearrangement joins TRBV12-3 or TRBV12-4 to TRBJ1-6; 7 bases fit TRBD1. The CDR3 totals 15 residues. The V gene end was trimmed by 0 bases and the J gene end by 7 bases; junction bases not matched to a gene: 3. In DNA, the CDR3 is TGTGCCAGCAGTTTAGCGCGGGACAGAAATTCACCCCTCCACTTT. This codes for CASSLARDRNSPLHF.

V and J are TRBV7-8 and TRBJ2-1; 8 nucleotides agree with TRBD2. The germline V gene has CDR1 SGHVS and CDR2 FQNEAQ. The CDR3 totals 14 residues. V shed 8 bases and J 7 bases; nucleotides not matched to a gene: 10. The CDR3 DNA is TGTGCCAGCGGTCAGCGGGAGTTATGGAATGAGCAGTTCTTC. Its translation is CASGQRELWNEQFF.

As concerns this clonotype: The junction shows a germline mismatch at one end, possibly a read error. The chain couples TRBV24-1 to TRBJ2-7, with a tentative D call TRBD2 (6 bases). Germline lookup yields CDR1 KGHDR and CDR2 SFDVKD. The CDR3 has 14 amino acids. CDR3 in amino acids: CAISEEGNPYEQYF. Written as DNA, the CDR3 is TGTGCCATCAGTGAGGAGGGGAACCCCTACGAGCAGTACTTC.

Ten or more counts support this clonotype. The chain is built from TRBV27 and TRBJ1-5; 7 nucleotides line up with TRBD1. Germline V gene lookup returns CDR1 MNHEY and CDR2 SMNVEV (reference sequence). V lost 4 bases, J lost 5 bases, and 2 bases stayed unmatched. The CDR3 covers 13 residues. As DNA, the CDR3 is TGTGCCAGCAGTTACGGGACAGATCAGCCCCAGCATTTT. It yields the protein CASSYGTDQPQHF.

V gene TRBV29-1 combines with J gene TRBJ1-2, with 7 bases fitting TRBD1. The V and J ends lost 4 bases and 4 bases, in that order; junction bases with no gene match: 9. The CDR3 covers 14 residues. Germline CDR1 reads SQVTM; CDR2 reads ANQGSEA. The CDR3 DNA sequence: TGCAGCGTTGGGACAGGAACTGGAACCTATGGCTACACCTTC. As protein: CSVGTGTGTYGYTF.